Listed below are T cell receptor beta chains from one sample, sequenced in a study of T-cell memory formation after mild COVID-19. TCRdb re-called the 5' RACE reads with MiXCR, one entry per CDR3 protein. This sample has 300,000 to 400,000 distinct CDR3 sequences; roughly an eighth occur once, and the top ten carry 22%. The sequenced material came from PBMCs or a T cell subset sorted from them (not recorded which). These receptors originate from a man between 18 and 29 years old who had mild COVID-19 (a few samples of this study predate the infection). Cell type and time point are not known. The CDR3 runs from the conserved cysteine through the conserved F or W. D genes are given only for firm matches. Clone size is stated in some rows and not others, as once, few, many or a class when expanded.

D gene,clone size,J gene,V gene,CDR3 DNA,CDR3 protein
NA,NA,TRBJ2-5,TRBV2,TGTGCCAGCAGTGATCGGCCCACGACGGCTAGGCCGGGAGAGACCCAGTACTTC,CASSDRPTTARPGETQYF
NA,NA,TRBJ2-3,TRBV4-1,TGCGCCAGCAGCCAGGGGACCTACACAGATACGCAGTATTTT,CASSQGTYTDTQYF
NA,NA,TRBJ2-6,TRBV21-1,TGTGCCAGCAGCACTACTCCTTCTGGGGCCAACGTCCTGACTTTC,CASSTTPSGANVLTF
NA,many,TRBJ1-5,TRBV9,TGTGCCAGCACCGAGGTGTACCTGGGTGGGGCCCTTAATCAGCCCCAGCATTTT,CASTEVYLGGALNQPQHF
NA,NA,TRBJ2-3,TRBV4-3,TGCGCCAGCAGCCAAGAGACTAGAATAGAGACAGATACGCAGTATTTT,CASSQETRIETDTQYF
TRBD1,few,TRBJ2-7,TRBV12-3/TRBV12-4,TGTGCCAGCACCCTGGGACAGCTTTACTACGAGCAGTACTTC,CASTLGQLYYEQYF
NA,NA,TRBJ1-2,TRBV14,TGTGCCAGCAGCGCGGGTTTGGGTTTTGACTACACCTTC,CASSAGLGFDYTF
TRBD1,few,TRBJ2-1,TRBV6-1,TGTGCCAGCTTACCGGGACAGGGGTACAATGAGCAGTTCTTC,CASLPGQGYNEQFF
NA,many,TRBJ2-1,TRBV12-3/TRBV12-4,TGTGCCAGCCTCCGGGCAGGCGTACAGAAAGAGCAGTTCTTC,CASLRAGVQKEQFF
NA,few,TRBJ2-3,TRBV7-9,TGTGCCAGCAGCCCTCCGACGAGCACAGATACGCAGTATTTT,CASSPPTSTDTQYF
NA,many,TRBJ1-1,TRBV7-2,TGTGCCAGCAGCTTAGACTCAAACACTGAAGCTTTCTTT,CASSLDSNTEAFF
NA,many,TRBJ2-7,TRBV4-2,TGTGCCAGCAGCCAAGAAGGTTGGGGGCAGAGCTCCTACGAGCAGTACTTC,CASSQEGWGQSSYEQYF
TRBD1,few,TRBJ2-7,TRBV3-1,TGTGCCAGCAGCCAGCAAGGGACAGGGACCTACGAGCAGTACTTC,CASSQQGTGTYEQYF
NA,NA,TRBJ2-3,TRBV12-3/TRBV12-4,TGTGCCAGCACGGAGGTTACAGGTTGGCCAGATACGCAGTATTTT,CASTEVTGWPDTQYF
NA,few,TRBJ2-5,TRBV7-3,TGTGCCAGCAGCGGCGGATTTGGCGGAGAGACCCAGTACTTC,CASSGGFGGETQYF
TRBD1,few,TRBJ2-3,TRBV5-1,TGCGCCAGCAGCGGCGGGACAGGACAGAGTTTGGATACGCAGTATTTT,CASSGGTGQSLDTQYF
TRBD2,many,TRBJ2-3,TRBV7-3,TGTGCCAGCAGCTTAACTAGCGGGCACACAGATACGCAGTATTTT,CASSLTSGHTDTQYF
NA,NA,TRBJ2-3,TRBV11-3,TGTGCCAGCAGCTTAGGTAGGGGAAAGCAGTATTTT,CASSLGRGKQYF
TRBD1,few,TRBJ1-1,TRBV6-5,TGTGCCAGCAGTTACAAGTCGGGGACAGGGGGCGAAGCTTTCTTT,CASSYKSGTGGEAFF
NA,NA,TRBJ1-5,TRBV20-1,TGCAGTGCCTCGGGGGCAGGGGATCAGCCCCAGCATTTT,CSASGAGDQPQHF
NA,few,TRBJ1-4,TRBV18,TGTGCCAGCTCACCCGTCCCCAGTCGGGAAAAACTGTTTTTT,CASSPVPSREKLFF
NA,few,TRBJ1-5,TRBV7-2,TGTGCCAGCAGCTTAGCGGGTTACAGGGTCGGTCAGCCCCAGCATTTT,CASSLAGYRVGQPQHF
TRBD1,few,TRBJ1-2,TRBV2,TGTGCCAGCGACGAGACAGGGTTAGGATATGGCTACACCTTC,CASDETGLGYGYTF
TRBD1,many,TRBJ1-2,TRBV3-1,TGTGCCAGCAGCCCCCGGGACAGGATAAACTATGGCTACACCTTC,CASSPRDRINYGYTF
TRBD1,many,TRBJ1-2,TRBV12-5,TGTGCTAGTGCCCTCCGGACGGGACAGACTAACTATGGCTACACCTTC,CASALRTGQTNYGYTF
NA,few,TRBJ1-6,TRBV7-9,TGTGCCAGCAGCTTAGGGGAAGACTATAATTCACCCCTCCACTTT,CASSLGEDYNSPLHF
NA,few,TRBJ1-5,TRBV4-2,TGTGCCAGCAGCCCGGACGGCCCGGGGGGCAATCAGCCCCAGCATTTT,CASSPDGPGGNQPQHF
TRBD1,NA,TRBJ1-2,TRBV4-3,TGCGCCAGCAGCCAAGCAATCACGACAGGGGGTAGCTATGGCTACACCTTC,CASSQAITTGGSYGYTF
NA,few,TRBJ1-1,TRBV6-2/TRBV6-3,TGTGCCAGCAGTTACAATGACGGCACTGAAGCTTTCTTT,CASSYNDGTEAFF
TRBD2,NA,TRBJ2-1,TRBV5-1,TGCGCCAGCAGCCCCGGACTAGCGGGGGCCAATTACAATGAGCAGTTCTTC,CASSPGLAGANYNEQFF
NA,few,TRBJ2-3,TRBV6-4,TGTGCCAGCAGTGACGTGACAGATACGCAGTATTTT,CASSDVTDTQYF
TRBD1,many,TRBJ1-2,TRBV2,TGTGCCAGCAGGAAGGACAGGGAGAATGGCTACACCTTC,CASRKDRENGYTF
NA,few,TRBJ1-5,TRBV24-1,TGTGCCACCAGTGATCCGGGGACGTCGGGTCAGCCCCAGCATTTT,CATSDPGTSGQPQHF
TRBD1,few,TRBJ1-3,TRBV4-3,TGCGCCAGCAGCCAGGACAGGGTCGCTGGAAACACCATATATTTT,CASSQDRVAGNTIYF
NA,NA,TRBJ2-3,TRBV6-5,TGTGCCAGCAGTTACCGGGGGCGAAAAACAGATACGCAGTATTTT,CASSYRGRKTDTQYF
NA,many,TRBJ2-1,TRBV4-1,TGCGCCAGCAGTCCTCTCACAGGGTACAGTGGTGAGCAGTTCTTC,CASSPLTGYSGEQFF
TRBD1,many,TRBJ2-7,TRBV11-2,TGTGCCAGCAGCTACACGACAGGGCCCGAGCAGTACTTC,CASSYTTGPEQYF
NA,NA,TRBJ2-7,TRBV7-2,TGTGCCAGCAGCTTATGGGAATCCTACGAGCAGTACTTC,CASSLWESYEQYF
NA,NA,TRBJ1-2,TRBV11-2,TGTGCCAGCAGGACGTGGGGCAGTGGCTACACCTTC,CASRTWGSGYTF
TRBD1,NA,TRBJ2-1,TRBV4-3,TGCGCCAGCAGCCAAGGCAAGGACAGGGGATTCTACAATGAGCAGTTCTTC,CASSQGKDRGFYNEQFF
NA,NA,TRBJ2-3,TRBV4-1,TGCGCCAGCAGCCAACCTCGGGGGAGGGATACGCAGTATTTT,CASSQPRGRDTQYF
NA,few,TRBJ1-2,TRBV20-1,TGCAGTGCTAGAGAGGGGCCTAACTATGGCTACACCTTC,CSAREGPNYGYTF
TRBD2,NA,TRBJ2-1,TRBV6-5,TGTGCCAGCAGTCGGCTAGCGGGGGACAATGAGCAGTTCTTC,CASSRLAGDNEQFF
NA,many,TRBJ2-3,TRBV20-1,TGCAGTGCTACTAGGACTAGCACAGATACGCAGTATTTT,CSATRTSTDTQYF
TRBD1,NA,TRBJ2-1,TRBV4-2,TGTGCCAGCAGCCAACGGACAGGTAATGAGCAGTTCTTC,CASSQRTGNEQFF
NA,NA,TRBJ1-3,TRBV14,TGTGCCAGCAGCCCCCCCGGAAACACCATATATTTT,CASSPPGNTIYF
NA,many,TRBJ1-1,TRBV6-5,TGTGCCAGCAGATGGACGGGGAACACTGAAGCTTTCTTT,CASRWTGNTEAFF
TRBD2,NA,TRBJ2-1,TRBV10-1,TGCGCCAGCAGCCTAGCGGGGGGGGAAGAGCAGTTCTTC,CASSLAGGEEQFF
TRBD1,NA,TRBJ1-1,TRBV27,TGTGCCAGCAGGCAGGGGGTTGAGGCTTTCTTT,CASRQGVEAFF
NA,NA,TRBJ1-2,TRBV6-2/TRBV6-3,TGTGCCAGCAAGTCCAGTTCGAACTATGGCTACACCTTC,CASKSSSNYGYTF